This T cell receptor beta chain was found in a study of blood T cell repertoires in COVID-19. Study overall: The cDNA or gDNA used as material had been derived from T cells, B-cell-depleted T cells, or PBMCs.

Recruits, aged roughly 18 to 95 years, lived in 24 US areas. Two consecutive negative NP/OP PCR tests, clearance, or resolved symptoms defined Cohort 3 recovery. The ends were cut back, 2 bases at V and 2 bases at J, with 15 bases in the middle. The CDR3 is 16 residues long. CDR1 and CDR2 from the germline V gene are LGHDT and YNNKEL (reference sequence). Original handling: Reference gene primer amplification gave estimated nucleated cell counts. TCRdb's copy holds only in-frame clones and misses some; the assay was immunoSEQ multiplex PCR. Clone size and V and J calls were adopted from that table, with D and trimming inferred from the DNA. The table includes about 180,000 clones, about 82% detected once.

This TCR was recovered from a woman in her twenties or thirties who had recovered from COVID-19. Sequenced sample: PBMCs or T cells enriched from blood (not recorded which). The V and J genes are TRBV3-1 (or the pseudogene TRBV3-2) and TRBJ2-5; maybe TRBD2 (5 bases). The CDR3 region is CASSQRRVLLQETQYF. The CDR3 DNA sequence: TGTGCCAGCAGCCAACGGCGGGTACTGCTACAAGAGACCCAGTACTTC.